Shown below are 30 T cell receptor beta chains from a single sample sequenced in a study of control samples from healthy donors and cancer patients. Profiling relied on immunoSEQ multiplex PCR, and the TCRdb table lists in-frame clones only, not all of them. The table has about 130,000 clones, around nine tenths seen once; the top ten hold about 3.2%. Sequencing was done on a sample of blood. These receptors all come from a man aged 50 to 60 in good health.

V usage is TRBV20-1 and J usage is TRBJ1-2; TRBD1 might be the D (5 bases). Germline CDR1 DFQATT, CDR2 SNEGSKA (reference sequence). This CDR3 comprises 11 residues. Between the trimmed V and J ends, which lost 4 bases and 2 bases, there was a span of 5 bases. The CDR3 sequence: CSATGNYGYTF. CDR3 DNA: TGCAGTGCTACAGGGAACTATGGCTACACCTTC.

This CDR3 reads CASSYWAGSTEAFF. CDR3 DNA sequence: TGTGCCAGCAGTTATTGGGCAGGGTCTACTGAAGCTTTCTTT. The chain links TRBV6-5 to TRBJ1-1; D perhaps matches TRBD1 (5 bases). Trimming removed 3 bases from V and 5 bases from J, with 13 bases in between. The CDR3 has 14 residues. CDR1 and CDR2 from the germline V gene are MNHEY and SVGAGI.

V gene TRBV7-9 combines with J gene TRBJ2-7; D perhaps matches TRBD2 (6 bases). The V gene lost 7 bases and the J gene lost 3 bases, with 19 bases spanning the gap. The CDR3 extends over 15 amino acids. Germline V CDR1 and CDR2: SEHNR, FQNEAQ (reference sequence). The DNA of the CDR3 is TGTGCCAGCACCAACAAACATAGCGGCTACTACGAGCAGTACTTC. It is translated as CASTNKHSGYYEQYF.

Only a few counts were recorded for this clone. This chain joins TRBV6-2 or TRBV6-3 and TRBJ2-2, with 7 bases that match TRBD1. Germline loops: CDR1 MNHEY, CDR2 SVGEGT. J lost 6 bases, V lost 2 bases, and 0 bases had no gene match. The CDR3 runs to 13 residues. The CDR3 reads CASSYQGAGELFF. The CDR3 nucleotides are TGTGCCAGCAGTTACCAGGGGGCCGGGGAGCTGTTTTTT.

This clone was picked up a small number of times. This chain joins TRBV11-3 and TRBJ2-7; TRBD1 matches at 8 bases. The CDR3 contains 17 residues. The junction had 8 bases not matched to a gene; V was cut back by 1 base and J by 0 bases. The germline V gene encodes CDR1 SGHNT and CDR2 YENEEA. The CDR3 coding sequence is TGTGCCAGCAGCTTAGCCTTGGGACAGGTAAGCTCCTACGAGCAGTACTTC. This encodes CASSLALGQVSSYEQYF.

This chain joins TRBV6-5 and TRBJ2-7; D remains ambiguous. Per the germline V gene, CDR1 is MNHEY and CDR2 is SVGAGI. The CDR3 length is 13 residues. The V end was cut by 0 bases, the J end by 0 bases, with 3 bases between. The CDR3, as DNA: TGTGCCAGCAGTTACTCCAGCTCCTACGAGCAGTACTTC. Protein sequence: CASSYSSSYEQYF.

V gene TRBV28 combines with J gene TRBJ1-1, with TRBD1 identical over 8 bases. V gave up 4 bases and J gave up 3 bases; unmatched junction bases: 10. The CDR3 has 16 amino acids. The germline V gene has CDR1 MDHEN and CDR2 SYDVKM. CDR3 sequence reads: CASSSAAEQGDTEAFF. DNA for the CDR3: TGTGCCAGCAGTTCAGCAGCAGAACAGGGGGACACTGAAGCTTTCTTT.

This sequence joins TRBV5-4 and TRBJ1-3; D gene unclear. CDR3 length: 19 residues. V gave up 8 bases and J gave up 2 bases, with 29 bases separating them. CDR1 is SGHNT and CDR2 is YYREEE in the germline V gene (reference sequence). The CDR3 protein is CARSPGPKIREGPGNTIYF. The CDR3 DNA is TGTGCCAGATCCCCCGGACCCAAGATTCGAGAGGGCCCTGGAAACACCATATATTTT.

The CDR3 nucleotides read TGTGCCAGCAGCCCTGGGGGGTGGGTCACAGATACGCAGTATTTT. Translated: CASSPGGWVTDTQYF. The chain links TRBV7-2 to TRBJ2-3; a weak D match, TRBD2 (6 bases). The V end was cut by 5 bases, the J end by 2 bases, with 14 bases between. The CDR3 extends over 15 amino acids. The V gene's germline CDR1 is SGHTA and CDR2 FQGNSA. Looking up the rest from reference TRBV7-2 and TRBJ2-3 gives the full variable domain: GAGVSQSPSNKVTEKGKDVELRCDPISGHTALYWYRQSLGQGLEFLIYFQGNSAPDKSGLPSDRFSAERTGGSVSTLTIQRTQQEDSAVYLCASSPGGWVTDTQYFGPGTRLTVL.

The CDR3 protein is CASSLRVAPDTQYF. CDR3 DNA: TGTGCCAGCAGCTTACGGGTAGCGCCAGATACGCAGTATTTT. The chain joins TRBV7-3 to TRBJ2-3; a possible D gene is TRBD2 (5 bases). The germline V gene has CDR1 SGHTA and CDR2 FQGTGA. There are 14 residues in the CDR3. The V end was cut by 2 bases, the J end by 4 bases, with 10 bases between.

This rearrangement joins TRBV9 to TRBJ2-3; D ambiguous. Trimming shortened V by 0 bases and J by 4 bases, and 15 bases separated the two germline ends. The CDR3 covers 16 residues. Germline V gene lookup returns CDR1 SGDLS and CDR2 YYNGEE. The CDR3 sequence: CASSVDPGQIADTQYF. The CDR3 nucleotides are TGTGCCAGCAGCGTAGATCCCGGGCAGATAGCAGATACGCAGTATTTT.

The V and J genes are TRBV9 and TRBJ2-2; 12 nucleotides match TRBD2. With 4 bases clipped from V and 6 bases from J, the junction kept 10 bases outside the gene matches. The CDR3 totals 17 residues. Per germline, CDR1 SGDLS and CDR2 YYNGEE. The CDR3 region is CASSLSGASGGAGELFF. The CDR3 DNA is TGTGCCAGCAGCCTCTCGGGTGCTAGCGGGGGGGCCGGGGAGCTGTTTTTT.

The J gene is TRBJ2-5, the V gene TRBV2, with TRBD2 identical over 7 bases. The germline gives CDR1 SNHLY, CDR2 FYNNEI. The CDR3 spans 17 residues. Germline trimming cut 2 bases from V and 1 base from J; bases unmatched to any gene: 10. CDR3 region: CASSELMGGGPQETQYF. The CDR3 DNA sequence: TGTGCCAGCAGTGAATTGATGGGGGGGGGACCCCAAGAGACCCAGTACTTC. Full variable domain (outside the CDR3, taken from reference TRBV2 and TRBJ2-5): EPEVTQTPSHQVTQMGQEVILRCVPISNHLYFYWYRQILGQKVEFLVSFYNNEISEKSEIFDDQFSVERPDGSNFTLKIRSTKLEDSAMYFCASSELMGGGPQETQYFGPGTRLLVL.

V usage is TRBV3-1 (or the pseudogene TRBV3-2) and J usage is TRBJ2-4; unclear D gene. In germline, CDR1 is LGHDT, CDR2 YNNKEL (reference sequence). V was pared by 5 bases and J by 0 bases, with 8 bases between. The CDR3 covers 14 residues. This CDR3 is CASSKRGAKNIQYF. CDR3 DNA: TGTGCCAGCAGCAAGAGAGGAGCCAAAAACATTCAGTACTTC.

V is TRBV7-9 and J is TRBJ2-7; 12 positions agree with TRBD1. The V gene end was trimmed by 1 base and the J gene end by 5 bases; junction bases not matched to a gene: 12. This CDR3 contains 18 residues. Germline lookup yields CDR1 SEHNR and CDR2 FQNEAQ (reference sequence). The chain's CDR3 is CASSLEVFGDRGLDEQYF. The CDR3 bases are TGTGCCAGCAGCTTAGAGGTTTTTGGGGACAGGGGGCTCGACGAGCAGTACTTC.

The rearrangement joins TRBV6-1 to TRBJ1-1; TRBD1 is a possible D gene (6 bases). The CDR3 is 16 residues long. The ends were cut back, 2 bases at V and 0 bases at J, with 13 bases in the middle. CDR1 and CDR2 from the germline V gene are MNHNS and SASEGT. The CDR3 DNA reads TGTGCCAGCAGTGAAAGGGGGGCTCGTGTGAACACTGAAGCTTTCTTT. It codes for CASSERGARVNTEAFF.

The V call is TRBV6-5, the J call TRBJ2-2; a possible D gene is TRBD2 (5 bases). The CDR3 loop spans 14 amino acids. The V and J ends lost 7 bases and 2 bases respectively, with 11 bases between them. Germline CDR1 and CDR2: MNHEY and SVGAGI. The CDR3, as DNA: TGTGCCAGCAAAGGAGGAAGAAACACCGGGGAGCTGTTTTTT. This sequence encodes CASKGGRNTGELFF.

This sequence joins TRBV6-5 and TRBJ2-5; the D gene is possibly TRBD1 (5 bases). Germline CDR1 reads MNHEY; CDR2 reads SVGAGI. Trimming shortened V by 7 bases and J by 3 bases, and 6 bases separated the two germline ends. The CDR3 spans 11 residues. CDR3 sequence: CASTREETQYF. CDR3 DNA sequence: TGTGCCAGCACCAGGGAAGAGACCCAGTACTTC.

The chain combines TRBV6-5 with TRBJ1-6, with 7 bases aligning to TRBD1. Looked up from germline, CDR1 is MNHEY and CDR2 is SVGAGI. V was pared by 8 bases and J by 7 bases, with 5 bases of the junction left unmatched. The CDR3 length is 13 residues. CDR3 nucleotides: TGTGCCAGCGGGGGACAGAGCAATTCACCCCTCCACTTT. It yields the protein CASGGQSNSPLHF.

This clone turned up a few times. The V and J genes are TRBV9 and TRBJ1-3; D unresolved. In germline, CDR1 is SGDLS, CDR2 YYNGEE. V was cut by 2 bases and J by 0 bases, with 9 bases left in between. The CDR3 is made up of 15 amino acids. The CDR3 loop is CASSVLPNSGNTIYF. Here the CDR3 DNA reads TGTGCCAGCAGCGTCCTACCCAACTCTGGAAACACCATATATTTT. Full variable domain (missing parts from reference TRBV9 and TRBJ1-3): DSGVTQTPKHLITATGQRVTLRCSPRSGDLSVYWYQQSLDQGLQFLIQYYNGEERAKGNILERFSAQQFPDLHSELNLSSLELGDSALYFCASSVLPNSGNTIYFGEGSWLTVV.

V gene TRBV11-2 combines with J gene TRBJ2-7; D ambiguous. The CDR3 extends over 13 amino acids. The germline V gene has CDR1 SGHAT and CDR2 FQNNGV. Trimming removed 10 bases from V and 3 bases from J, with 16 bases in between. The CDR3 nucleotides are TGTGCCACCCTGGACCCAAGTAGCTACGAGCAGTACTTC. Residues: CATLDPSSYEQYF.

This chain links TRBV3-1 (or the pseudogene TRBV3-2) with TRBJ2-5; D possibly corresponds to TRBD2 (6 bases). Germline values: CDR1 LGHDT, CDR2 YNNKEL (reference sequence). Trimming took 2 bases from V and 9 from J, leaving 25 bases between them. CDR3 size: 17 residues. The CDR3 sequence is CASSQTAEGLPKWAQYF. Here the CDR3 DNA reads TGTGCCAGCAGCCAAACGGCGGAGGGACTCCCTAAGTGGGCCCAGTACTTC.

The chain employs TRBV28 and TRBJ2-1; TRBD2 matches at 9 bases. The CDR3 spans 15 residues. J lost 8 bases, V lost 6 bases, and 11 bases had no gene match. Germline values: CDR1 MDHEN, CDR2 SYDVKM. CDR3 sequence reads: CASSPALAGGDEQFF. The CDR3 coding sequence is TGTGCCAGCAGCCCCGCACTAGCGGGTGGGGATGAGCAGTTCTTC. Full variable domain (rest looked up from reference TRBV28 and TRBJ2-1): DVKVTQSSRYLVKRTGEKVFLECVQDMDHENMFWYRQDPGLGLRLIYFSYDVKMKEKGDIPEGYSVSREKKERFSLILESASTNQTSMYLCASSPALAGGDEQFFGPGTRLTVL.

The rearrangement uses TRBV5-1 and TRBJ2-1; maybe TRBD2 (5 bases). V was shortened by 0 bases and J by 5 bases, with 18 bases between the two germline ends. Per germline, CDR1 SGHRS and CDR2 YFSETQ. This CDR3 is 17 amino acids long. CDR3 DNA sequence: TGCGCCAGCAGCTTGGCACAGACTTTCTTCGGGGACAATGAGCAGTTCTTC. Its translation: CASSLAQTFFGDNEQFF.

This clone has just one count. The chain has TRBV5-1 and TRBJ2-5, with D tentatively TRBD1 (6 bases). V lost 0 bases, J lost 3 bases, and 9 bases lay in between. The V gene's germline CDR1 is SGHRS and CDR2 YFSETQ. This CDR3 is 14 amino acids long. The CDR3 DNA reads as TGCGCCAGCAGCTTGGATAGGGGGAAAGAGACCCAGTACTTC. Protein product: CASSLDRGKETQYF.

This chain links TRBV5-4 with TRBJ1-5; D uncertain. This CDR3 region has 14 residues. The germline V and J ends were trimmed by 2 bases and 0 bases, with 6 bases remaining between them. Germline V gene lookup returns CDR1 SGHNT and CDR2 YYREEE (reference sequence). The CDR3 here is CASSLAGSNQPQHF. CDR3 nucleotides: TGTGCCAGCAGCTTAGCAGGTAGCAATCAGCCCCAGCATTTT.

The rearrangement joins TRBV5-1 to TRBJ2-5; D unresolved. The CDR3 contains 13 residues. Between the trimmed V and J ends, which lost 3 bases and 2 bases, there was a span of 8 bases. Germline lookup yields CDR1 SGHRS and CDR2 YFSETQ. The CDR3 nucleotides are TGCGCCAGCAGCTCCCGGGTTCAAGAGACCCAGTACTTC. It specifies CASSSRVQETQYF.

The chain's CDR3 is CASHHTGELFF. DNA of the CDR3: TGTGCCAGCCACCATACCGGGGAGCTGTTTTTT. The chain recombines TRBV6-5 with TRBJ2-2; D gene unclear. The CDR3 sequence is 11 residues long. From germline, CDR1 is MNHEY and CDR2 SVGAGI. The germline V and J ends were trimmed by 8 bases and 5 bases, with 6 bases remaining between them.

This chain links TRBV5-5 with TRBJ1-1; D is unclear. The V and J ends lost 7 bases and 2 bases respectively, with 18 bases between them. Germline V gives CDR1 SGHKS, CDR2 YYEKEE (reference sequence). The CDR3 totals 15 residues. As DNA, the CDR3 is TGTGCCAGCTCCTACCAGACCGGATTAAACACTGAAGCTTTCTTT. Its protein is CASSYQTGLNTEAFF.

The J gene is TRBJ1-5, the V gene TRBV28; a possible D gene is TRBD1 (6 bases). Germline CDR1 is MDHEN and CDR2 is SYDVKM. This CDR3 is 15 amino acids long. The V and J ends lost 0 bases and 7 bases respectively, with 13 bases between them. The CDR3, as DNA: TGTGCCAGCAGTTTATGGGCCAGGGGACCACAGCCCCAGCATTTT. Its translation is CASSLWARGPQPQHF.